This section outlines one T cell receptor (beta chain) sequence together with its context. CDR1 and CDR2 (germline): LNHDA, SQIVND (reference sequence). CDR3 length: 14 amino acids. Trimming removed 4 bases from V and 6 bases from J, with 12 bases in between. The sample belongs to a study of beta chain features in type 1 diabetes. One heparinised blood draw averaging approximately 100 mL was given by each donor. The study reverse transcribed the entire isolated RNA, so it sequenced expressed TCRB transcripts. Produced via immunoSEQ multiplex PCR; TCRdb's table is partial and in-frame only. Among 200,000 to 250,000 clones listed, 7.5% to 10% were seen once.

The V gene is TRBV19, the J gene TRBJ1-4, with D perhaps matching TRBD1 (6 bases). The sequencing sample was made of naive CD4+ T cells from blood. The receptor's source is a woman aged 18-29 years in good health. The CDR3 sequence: CASSTPDSDEKLFF. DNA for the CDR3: TGTGCCAGTAGTACACCGGACAGCGATGAAAAACTGTTTTTT.